These 29 T cell receptor beta chains originate from one sample sequenced in a study of T cell responses to AZD1222 COVID-19 vaccine. Clones were sequenced by immunoSEQ multiplex PCR, and TCRdb holds only the in-frame ones, with some missing. The sample has around 130,000 clones; about 90% are singletons. Sample: peripheral blood, taken 28 days after the second dose of the MenACWY control vaccine. The receptor set was obtained from an adult who received the MenACWY meningococcal vaccine as a control.

This chain joins TRBV5-6 and TRBJ2-7, with 9 bases identical to TRBD1. Germline assignment: CDR1 SGHDT and CDR2 YYEEEE. This CDR3 has 15 amino acids. With 0 bases clipped from V and 5 bases from J, the junction kept 6 bases outside the gene matches. The CDR3 region has the DNA TGTGCCAGCAGCTTGGGCGGGACAGGGCGGAACGAGCAGTACTTC. Amino acids: CASSLGGTGRNEQYF.

The rearrangement joins TRBV5-1 to TRBJ2-2; D is ambiguous. The CDR3 is 15 residues long. The V end lost 2 bases, the J end lost 4 bases, and 12 bases lay between the germline ends. Germline assignment: CDR1 SGHRS and CDR2 YFSETQ. The CDR3 sequence: CASSLLPARTGELFF. In DNA, the CDR3 is TGCGCCAGCAGCTTATTACCGGCGCGCACCGGGGAGCTGTTTTTT.

The V call is TRBV4-3, the J call TRBJ2-1, with D unclear. CDR1 and CDR2 (germline): LGHNA, YSLEER. The CDR3 has 15 residues. Trimming cost V 0 bases and J 0 bases, with 6 bases left between them. This CDR3 reads CASSQDSSSYNEQFF. The CDR3 nucleotides are TGCGCCAGCAGCCAAGATTCGAGCTCCTACAATGAGCAGTTCTTC.

The V call is TRBV7-2, the J call TRBJ2-7; D not certain. This CDR3 contains 14 residues. The germline V and J ends were trimmed by 0 bases and 9 bases, with 15 bases remaining between them. The germline V gene has CDR1 SGHTA and CDR2 FQGNSA. CDR3 in DNA: TGTGCCAGCAGCTTAGCGCTTGTTTACAGAGTGCAGTACTTC. The encoded protein is CASSLALVYRVQYF.

The chain combines TRBV28 with TRBJ2-5, with a possible D match to TRBD2 (6 bases). The CDR3 loop spans 16 amino acids. CDR1 and CDR2 from the germline V gene are MDHEN and SYDVKM. The germline V and J ends were trimmed by 5 bases and 6 bases, with 22 bases remaining between them. The CDR3: CASSPSPQRAGQTQYF. Written as DNA, the CDR3 is TGTGCCAGCAGTCCATCCCCCCAGCGGGCCGGACAGACCCAGTACTTC.

The V and J genes are TRBV10-3 and TRBJ2-5, with 13 bases matching TRBD2. The germline CDR1 and CDR2 sequences are ENHRY and SYGVKD. CDR3 length: 15 amino acids. V lost 6 bases and J lost 2; bases outside the gene matches: 3. The CDR3 DNA sequence: TGTGCCATCAGCGGGACTAGCGGGGTACAAGAGACCCAGTACTTC. The encoded protein is CAISGTSGVQETQYF.

The J gene is TRBJ1-2, the V gene TRBV24-1, with unresolved D. The CDR3 is 11 residues long. From germline, CDR1 is KGHDR and CDR2 SFDVKD. V lost 6 bases and J lost 8, with 9 bases in between. CDR3 sequence: CATSLGNGYTF. The CDR3 DNA reads as TGTGCCACCAGTCTAGGGAACGGCTACACCTTC.

CDR3 protein: CASSLAGQAPGEQFF. The CDR3 DNA reads TGTGCCAGCAGCTTAGCCGGACAGGCCCCGGGGGAGCAGTTCTTC. The V call is TRBV11-2, the J call TRBJ2-1; 7 bases align to TRBD1. The germline V gene has CDR1 SGHAT and CDR2 FQNNGV. CDR3 size: 15 residues. J gave up 10 bases and V 1 base, and 10 bases lay outside the gene matches.

Comments on this clone: An end of the junction differs from the germline gene, which may be a read error. The chain has TRBV12-5 and TRBJ1-2; the D gene is possibly TRBD1 (6 bases). The CDR3 length is 12 residues. Germline V gene sequence: CDR1 LGHNT, CDR2 FRNRAP. As DNA, the CDR3 is TGTGCTAGTGCCCTCACGGACAGTCTAATCTTCTTC. Residues: CASALTDSLIFF. The full variable domain, with the rest looked up from reference TRBV12-5 and TRBJ1-2, is DARVTQTPRHKVTEMGQEVTMRCQPILGHNTVFWYRQTMMQGLELLAYFRNRAPLDDSGMPKDRFSAEMPDATLATLKIQPSEPRDSAVYFCASALTDSLIFFGSGTRLTVV.

This rearrangement joins TRBV2 to TRBJ1-6; possible D gene TRBD1, 6 bases. Germline V lookup: CDR1 SNHLY, CDR2 FYNNEI. The CDR3 consists of 14 residues. Trimming took off 6 bases at V and 3 bases at J, with 9 bases between the two ends. The CDR3 bases are TGTGCCAGCAGCGCGGACAGCTATAATTCACCCCTCCACTTT. Translating gives CASSADSYNSPLHF.

The rearrangement uses TRBV7-2 and TRBJ2-7, with a tentative D call TRBD2 (6 bases). CDR1 is SGHTA, CDR2 FQGNSA, per germline. The V end was cut by 1 base, the J end by 9 bases, with 22 bases between. The CDR3 length is 16 residues. CDR3 coding DNA: TGTGCCAGCAGCTTAGGAGGGATCGGTTTAGGGGAGGCGCAGTACTTC. It specifies CASSLGGIGLGEAQYF.

The chain employs TRBV7-9 and TRBJ1-4, with D possibly TRBD1 on 6 matching bases. Germline V gene lookup returns CDR1 SEHNR and CDR2 FQNEAQ (reference sequence). The germline V and J ends were trimmed by 6 bases and 2 bases, with 13 bases remaining between them. The CDR3 is 15 residues long. CDR3 sequence (DNA): TGTGCCAGCAGTCAGGCAGGGGTTACTAATGAAAAACTGTTTTTT. Protein product: CASSQAGVTNEKLFF.

The rearrangement uses TRBV7-2 and TRBJ2-1; 10 positions match TRBD2. The CDR3 contains 16 residues. V was clipped by 0 bases and J by 4 bases; unmatched bases: 3. CDR1 is SGHTA, CDR2 FQGNSA, per germline. For the CDR3, the DNA is TGTGCCAGCAGCTTAGCCGGGACTAGCGCTTACAATGAGCAGTTCTTC. It codes for CASSLAGTSAYNEQFF.

The chain uses TRBV19 and TRBJ2-3; possible D gene TRBD2, 5 bases. CDR1 LNHDA and CDR2 SQIVND come from the germline V gene (reference sequence). The CDR3 sequence is 16 residues long. The V and J ends lost 1 base and 4 bases respectively, with 15 bases between them. The CDR3 spells CASSIAEPRAADTQYF. Written as DNA, the CDR3 is TGTGCCAGTAGTATAGCAGAACCGAGGGCTGCAGATACGCAGTATTTT.

V is TRBV10-2 and J is TRBJ2-3, with TRBD2 matching over 8 bases. V dropped 4 bases and J dropped 2; count of bases not matched to a gene: 5. This CDR3 spans 15 amino acids. Germline V gene data show CDR1 as WSHSY and CDR2 as SAAADI. Here the CDR3 reads CASSVIAGLTDTQYF. The DNA of the CDR3 is TGCGCCAGCAGTGTGATAGCGGGACTCACAGATACGCAGTATTTT.

This chain connects TRBV5-1 to TRBJ2-1; 7 bases are shared with TRBD2. Germline CDR1 is SGHRS and CDR2 is YFSETQ. The CDR3 length is 16 residues. V was pared by 5 bases and J by 0 bases, with 8 bases of the junction left unmatched. The CDR3 nucleotides are TGCGCCAGCAGATCCGTAGCGGGCCTCTCCTACAATGAGCAGTTCTTC. This codes for CASRSVAGLSYNEQFF.

V is TRBV6-2 or TRBV6-3 and J is TRBJ2-6; weak D call: TRBD1 (8 bases). V lost 4 bases and J 0 bases, leaving 16 bases between the germline ends. Germline V gene sequence: CDR1 MNHEY, CDR2 SVGEGT. The CDR3 is 18 residues long. For the CDR3, the DNA is TGTGCCAGCAGTTCTTGGACAGGGAGGGACTCTGGGGCCAACGTCCTGACTTTC. Residues: CASSSWTGRDSGANVLTF.

The chain joins TRBV28 to TRBJ1-4, with 9 positions matching TRBD1. With V trimmed by 7 bases and J by 8 bases, 8 bases remained unmatched. Germline V lookup: CDR1 MDHEN, CDR2 SYDVKM. The length of the CDR3 is 14 residues. Here the CDR3 reads CASNQQGAGEKLFF. In DNA, the CDR3 is TGTGCCAGCAATCAACAGGGGGCTGGCGAAAAACTGTTTTTT.

This clone occurred a few times. The same CDR3 also results from other DNA sequences found in this sample. V gene TRBV10-1 combines with J gene TRBJ2-2, with D possibly matching TRBD1 (5 bases). The CDR3 length is 13 residues. Germline lookup yields CDR1 WNHNN and CDR2 SYGVQD (reference sequence). Trimming pared 0 bases from V and 6 bases from J, leaving 5 bases between. For the CDR3, the DNA is TGCGCCAGCAGTGAGTCAGGGGCCGGGGAGCTGTTTTTT. It specifies CASSESGAGELFF.

V and J are TRBV4-3 and TRBJ2-7; D is possibly TRBD1 (5 bases). V lost 2 bases, J lost 1 base, and 9 bases lay in between. This CDR3 comprises 14 residues. Germline values: CDR1 LGHNA, CDR2 YSLEER. The CDR3: CASSQSRASYEQYF. The CDR3 coding sequence is TGCGCCAGCAGCCAATCCAGGGCATCCTACGAGCAGTACTTC.

The chain links TRBV11-3 to TRBJ1-5; D is undetermined. CDR1 is SGHNT, CDR2 YENEEA, per germline. The V end lost 2 bases, the J end lost 4 bases, and 9 bases lay between the germline ends. The CDR3 consists of 14 residues. The CDR3 sequence is CASSLPFENQPQHF. In DNA form, the CDR3 reads TGTGCCAGCAGCTTACCATTTGAGAATCAGCCCCAGCATTTT.

The V gene is TRBV25-1, the J gene TRBJ1-5, with TRBD1 as a possible D gene (6 bases). CDR1 is MGHDK, CDR2 SYGVNS, per germline. The CDR3 spans 15 residues. The germline V and J ends were trimmed by 2 bases and 6 bases, with 14 bases remaining between them. The CDR3 coding sequence is TGTGCCAGCAGTGAAGGGCAGGGGAGTTCTCAGCCCCAGCATTTT. Residues: CASSEGQGSSQPQHF.

V is TRBV19 and J is TRBJ2-2; no clear D gene. CDR1 and CDR2 from the germline V gene are LNHDA and SQIVND (reference sequence). V was pared by 3 bases and J by 3 bases, with 8 bases between. CDR3 length: 14 amino acids. For the CDR3, the DNA is TGTGCCAGTAGTATTCTAGGGTACACCGGGGAGCTGTTTTTT. Translation gives CASSILGYTGELFF.

This CDR3 is CASSADGRSYNEQFF. CDR3 nucleotide sequence: TGTGCCAGTAGCGCCGACGGACGTTCCTACAATGAGCAGTTCTTC. The chain has TRBV19 and TRBJ2-1; D is unclear. V lost 6 bases and J lost 1, with 13 bases in between. Germline assignment: CDR1 LNHDA and CDR2 SQIVND (reference sequence). This CDR3 spans 15 amino acids.

J is TRBJ2-3 and V is TRBV4-3; 7 bases fit TRBD2. The CDR3 consists of 18 residues. V lost 0 bases, J lost 5 bases, and 14 bases stayed unmatched. From germline, CDR1 is LGHNA and CDR2 YSLEER. DNA of the CDR3: TGCGCCAGCAGCCAAGATCCGTACACGGCGGGAGTGTTAGATACGCAGTATTTT. Its protein product is CASSQDPYTAGVLDTQYF.

The V gene is TRBV3-1 (or the pseudogene TRBV3-2), the J gene TRBJ2-1; 9 nucleotides align to TRBD2. Germline CDR1 reads LGHDT; CDR2 reads YNNKEL (reference sequence). J gave up 6 bases and V 0 bases, and 6 bases lay outside the gene matches. The CDR3 consists of 16 residues. The CDR3 coding sequence is TGTGCCAGCAGCCAAGATCCTAGCGGGGCCTCCAATGAGCAGTTCTTC. Translating gives CASSQDPSGASNEQFF.

The rearrangement uses TRBV28 and TRBJ2-3, with D unresolved. CDR1 and CDR2 (germline): MDHEN, SYDVKM. V shed 6 bases and J shed 2 bases, with 21 bases lying between them. CDR3 length: 17 amino acids. CDR3 protein: CASRNAYPAISTDTQYF. The CDR3 coding sequence is TGTGCCAGCAGAAATGCATACCCAGCAATATCCACAGATACGCAGTATTTT.

V gene TRBV5-6 combines with J gene TRBJ2-7, with 9 bases aligning to TRBD1. The CDR3 is 15 residues long. CDR1 is SGHDT and CDR2 is YYEEEE in the germline V gene. The ends lost 2 bases at V and 3 bases at J; junction bases unmatched: 6. The CDR3 is CASSFLGTGFYEQYF. As DNA, the CDR3 is TGTGCCAGCAGCTTTCTCGGGACAGGGTTCTACGAGCAGTACTTC.

V gene TRBV12-3 or TRBV12-4 combines with J gene TRBJ2-2; the D is unclear. Trimming stripped 5 bases from V and 2 bases from J, with 6 bases between. This CDR3 is built from 13 residues. The CDR3 reads CASSPANTGELFF. The CDR3, as DNA: TGTGCCAGCAGTCCAGCCAACACCGGGGAGCTGTTTTTT.